The T cell receptor (beta chain) described here comes from a study of control samples from healthy donors and cancer patients. This CDR3 is built from 13 residues. The germline V and J ends were trimmed by 6 bases and 0 bases, with 9 bases remaining between them. Looked up from germline, CDR1 is SQVTM and CDR2 is ANQGSEA. The method was immunoSEQ multiplex PCR; TCRdb's version includes in-frame clones alone and lacks a portion of them. The sample holds tens of thousands of clones, 89% seen once. The sample was blood. The chain combines TRBV29-1 with TRBJ1-3; D is unresolved. The receptor was derived from a man aged 50 to 60 in good health. The CDR3 DNA follows: TGCAGCGTCGCGGGAACCTCTGGAAACACCATATATTTT. Residues: CSVAGTSGNTIYF. The variable domain in full, with the rest retrieved from reference TRBV29-1 and TRBJ1-3, is SAVISQKPSRDICQRGTSLTIQCQVDSQVTMMFWYRQQPGQSLTLIATANQGSEATYESGFVIDKFPISRPNLTFSTLTVSNMSPEDSSIYLCSVAGTSGNTIYFGEGSWLTVV.